This record looks at one T cell receptor beta chain sequence and its context. The antigen remains undetermined. The data derive from a study of cytomegalovirus exposure and HLA in healthy donors. Whole-study findings and limits: TCR beta sequences numbering more than 15,000 were associated with HLA alleles at 0.05 false discovery rate in a later analysis. Analysis performed later showed TCR beta chains linked to HLA being more clonally expanded than equally common others. The investigators catalogued about 170 TCR beta chains as cytomegalovirus-associated.

The PCR ran on 60 Vbeta and 13 Jbeta primers. This table comes from immunoSEQ multiplex PCR, and its TCRdb copy is limited to in-frame clones, with some not included. The profile shows approximately 82,000 clones, about a tenth of them singletons. Sequencing was done on a sample of PBMCs. This clonotype was obtained from a man aged 60 to 75 in good health and CMV-seropositive.

The CDR3 bases are TGTGCCAGCTCGATCTCGGGACAGTATTATGGCTACACCTTC. It specifies CASSISGQYYGYTF. The chain links TRBV18 to TRBJ1-2; TRBD1 matches at 7 bases. Germline V gene sequence: CDR1 KGHSH, CDR2 LQKENI. Germline trimming cut 6 bases from V and 5 bases from J; bases unmatched to any gene: 9. CDR3 length equals 14 residues.